This T cell receptor beta chain came from a study of blood T cell repertoires in COVID-19. On the study more broadly: Acute and convalescent COVID-19 specimens originated in the United States, Italy and Spain. T cells, B-cell-depleted T cells, or PBMCs supplied cDNA or gDNA.

This CDR3 is built from 15 residues. Trimming shortened V by 4 bases and J by 5 bases, and 12 bases separated the two germline ends. The germline CDR1 and CDR2 sequences are SNHLY and FYNNEI. Seattle's cohort entered during active infection and was followed longitudinally. Measured with immunoSEQ multiplex PCR; TCRdb has only the in-frame clones, and not every one. The sample shows 70,000 to 95,000 clones, 80% to 95% of them seen only once. Sample: peripheral blood. The receptor's source is a man aged 45 to 65 with COVID-19, enrolled during active disease. The chain is built from TRBV2 and TRBJ1-6; D call uncertain. As DNA, the CDR3 is TGTGCCAGCAGTGCCCTCAGGCAAAATAATTCACCCCTCCACTTT. It codes for CASSALRQNNSPLHF.